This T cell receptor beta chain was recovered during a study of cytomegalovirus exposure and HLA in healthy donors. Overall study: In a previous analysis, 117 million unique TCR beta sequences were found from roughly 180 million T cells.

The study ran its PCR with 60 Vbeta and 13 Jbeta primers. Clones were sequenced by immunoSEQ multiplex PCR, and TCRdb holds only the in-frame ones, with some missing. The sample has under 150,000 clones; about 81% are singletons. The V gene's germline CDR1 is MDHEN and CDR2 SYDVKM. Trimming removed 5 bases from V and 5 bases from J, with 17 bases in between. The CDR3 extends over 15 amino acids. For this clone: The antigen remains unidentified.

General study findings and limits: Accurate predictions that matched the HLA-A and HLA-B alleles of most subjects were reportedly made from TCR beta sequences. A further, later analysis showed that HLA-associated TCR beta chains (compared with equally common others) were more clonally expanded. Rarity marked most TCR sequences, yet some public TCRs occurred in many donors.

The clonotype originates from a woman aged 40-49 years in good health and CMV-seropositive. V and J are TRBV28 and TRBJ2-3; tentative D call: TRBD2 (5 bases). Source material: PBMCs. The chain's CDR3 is CASSPLASSEDTQYF. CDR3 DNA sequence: TGTGCCAGCAGTCCTCTGGCTAGCAGCGAAGATACGCAGTATTTT.